Here is one T cell receptor (beta chain) with its context. This specimen belongs to a study of blood T cell repertoires in COVID-19. Study-level information: PBMCs, B-cell-depleted T cells, or T cells were the source of the cDNA or gDNA that made up the material.

Seattle participants joined during active infection and were tracked over time. The authors' processing: Counts of nucleated cells, estimated from reference gene primer amplification, were obtained. The data were produced by immunoSEQ multiplex PCR, yet TCRdb's version contains in-frame clones alone and is incomplete. V and J calls and clone size are copied from that table; D and trimming were computed from the DNA. The data contain tens of thousands of clones, 84% of them singletons. The CDR3 sequence is 11 residues long. Trimming removed 3 bases at V and 4 bases at J, with 6 bases between. Germline CDR1 is SQVTM and CDR2 is ANQGSEA.

This TCR came from a man between 45 and 60 years old with COVID-19, enrolled during active disease. The rearrangement uses TRBV29-1 and TRBJ2-5; D might be TRBD1 (6 bases). The material sequenced was peripheral blood. The CDR3 here is CSVEGAETQYF. CDR3 nucleotides: TGCAGCGTTGAGGGGGCAGAGACCCAGTACTTC.